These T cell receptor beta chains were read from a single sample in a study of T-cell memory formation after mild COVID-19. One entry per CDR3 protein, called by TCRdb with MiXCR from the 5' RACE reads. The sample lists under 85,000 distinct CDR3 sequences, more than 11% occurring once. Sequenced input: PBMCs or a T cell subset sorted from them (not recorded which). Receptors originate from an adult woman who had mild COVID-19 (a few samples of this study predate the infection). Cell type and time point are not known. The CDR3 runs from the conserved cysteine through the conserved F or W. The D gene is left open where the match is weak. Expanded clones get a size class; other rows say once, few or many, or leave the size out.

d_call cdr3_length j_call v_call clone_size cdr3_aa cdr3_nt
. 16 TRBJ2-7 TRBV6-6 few CASSYEGARPLSEQYF TGTGCCAGCAGTTACGAAGGGGCGCGCCCATTGTCCGAGCAGTACTTC
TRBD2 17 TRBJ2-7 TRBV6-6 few CASSYSLLSGGSHEQYF TGTGCCAGCAGTTACTCCCTTTTGTCGGGAGGTTCTCACGAGCAGTACTTC
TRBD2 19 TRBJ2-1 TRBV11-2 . CASSLYETSGIFTYNEQFF TGTGCCAGCAGCTTGTATGAGACTAGCGGGATATTCACCTACAATGAGCAGTTCTTC
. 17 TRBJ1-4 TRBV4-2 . CASSQEMMGNPNEKLFF TGTGCCAGCAGCCAAGAAATGATGGGGAACCCAAATGAAAAACTGTTTTTT
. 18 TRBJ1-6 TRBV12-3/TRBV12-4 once CASSLELGLELASSPLHF TGTGCCAGCAGCCTAGAACTGGGACTGGAATTAGCCTCGTCACCCCTCCACTTT
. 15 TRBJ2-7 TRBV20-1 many CSASQGLGSSYEQYF TGCAGTGCCTCCCAGGGACTGGGGAGCTCCTACGAGCAGTACTTC
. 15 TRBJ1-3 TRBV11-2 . CASSLGRSSGNTIYF TGTGCCAGCAGCTTGGGCAGGAGCTCTGGAAACACCATATATTTT
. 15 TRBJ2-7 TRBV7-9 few CASSARDKELYEQYF TGTGCCAGCAGCGCCCGGGACAAGGAACTCTACGAGCAGTACTTC
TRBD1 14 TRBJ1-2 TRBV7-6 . CASSLQGTPYGYTF TGTGCCAGCAGTTTACAGGGGACACCCTATGGCTACACCTTC
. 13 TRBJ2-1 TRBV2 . CASSEVGYNEQFF TGTGCCAGCAGTGAAGTAGGGTACAATGAGCAGTTCTTC
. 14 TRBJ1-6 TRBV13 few CASSFVQGNSPLHF TGTGCCAGCAGCTTTGTTCAGGGTAATTCACCCCTCCACTTT
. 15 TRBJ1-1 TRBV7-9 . CASSFLPVMNTEAFF TGTGCCAGCAGCTTCCTACCAGTCATGAACACTGAAGCTTTCTTT
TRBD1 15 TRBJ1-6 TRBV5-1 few CASSLDGTGNSPLHF TGCGCCAGCAGCTTGGATGGGACAGGGAATTCACCCCTCCACTTT
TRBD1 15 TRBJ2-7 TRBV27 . CASSWGGQGPYEQYF TGTGCCAGCAGTTGGGGGGGACAGGGTCCCTACGAGCAGTACTTC
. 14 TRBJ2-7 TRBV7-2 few CASSVEVKVYEQYF TGTGCCAGCAGCGTGGAAGTAAAAGTTTACGAGCAGTACTTC
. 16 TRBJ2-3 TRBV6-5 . CASSYGGKGPTDTQYF TGTGCCAGCAGTTACGGTGGGAAGGGGCCCACAGATACGCAGTATTTT
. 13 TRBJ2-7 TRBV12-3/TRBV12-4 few CASSPGHYYEQYF TGTGCCAGCAGTCCGGGACATTACTACGAGCAGTACTTC
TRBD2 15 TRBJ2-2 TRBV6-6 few CASRLGLAGVGELFF TGTGCCAGCAGACTGGGACTAGCGGGGGTCGGGGAGCTGTTTTTT
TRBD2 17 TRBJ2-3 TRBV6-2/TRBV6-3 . CASSRTSAPRRTDTQYF TGTGCCAGCAGCAGGACTAGCGCGCCACGGAGAACAGATACGCAGTATTTT
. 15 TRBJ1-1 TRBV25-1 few CASSVLRGGNTEAFF TGTGCCAGCAGTGTCCTCCGAGGGGGGAACACTGAAGCTTTCTTT
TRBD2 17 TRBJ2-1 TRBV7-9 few CASSLSPTSGMYNEQFF TGTGCCAGCAGCTTATCCCCGACTAGCGGAATGTACAATGAGCAGTTCTTC
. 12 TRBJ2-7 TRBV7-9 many CASSSWGYEQYF TGTGCCAGCAGCTCCTGGGGCTACGAGCAGTACTTC
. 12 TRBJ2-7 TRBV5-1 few CASSLSGFEQYF TGCGCCAGCAGCTTGAGTGGGTTCGAGCAGTACTTC
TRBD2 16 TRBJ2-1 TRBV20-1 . CSAPGQLAGGHNEQFF TGCAGTGCTCCGGGCCAACTAGCGGGAGGTCACAATGAGCAGTTCTTC
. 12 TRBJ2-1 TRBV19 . CASSIAQNEQFF TGTGCCAGTAGTATAGCTCAGAATGAGCAGTTCTTC
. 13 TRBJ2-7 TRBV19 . CASSMGHVYEQYF TGTGCCAGTAGTATGGGACACGTCTACGAGCAGTACTTC
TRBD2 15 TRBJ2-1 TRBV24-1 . CATSPAGGLANEQFF TGTGCCACCAGCCCAGCGGGAGGCCTCGCCAATGAGCAGTTCTTC
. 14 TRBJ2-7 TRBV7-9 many CASSPTGPSYEQYF TGTGCCAGCAGCCCGACAGGTCCCTCCTACGAGCAGTACTTC
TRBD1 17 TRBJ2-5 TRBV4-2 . CASSPTGGSLHQETQYF TGTGCCAGCAGTCCTACAGGGGGCTCTTTACACCAAGAGACCCAGTACTTC
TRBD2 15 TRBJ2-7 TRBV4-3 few CASSQDGGAGAEQYF TGCGCCAGCAGCCAAGATGGAGGAGCGGGAGCCGAGCAGTACTTC
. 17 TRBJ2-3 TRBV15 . CATSRPTSDTSTDTQYF TGTGCCACCAGCAGGCCTACTTCAGATACTAGCACAGATACGCAGTATTTT
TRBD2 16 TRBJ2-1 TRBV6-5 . CASSRNVLARYNEQFF TGTGCCAGCAGCCGAAATGTACTAGCGCGCTACAATGAGCAGTTCTTC
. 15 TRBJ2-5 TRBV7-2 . CASRDWIGGGETQYF TGTGCCAGCAGGGATTGGATCGGGGGCGGAGAGACCCAGTACTTC
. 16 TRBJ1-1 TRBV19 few CASSIGVVGSSTEAFF TGTGCCAGTAGTATAGGGGTGGTCGGTTCGAGCACTGAAGCTTTCTTT
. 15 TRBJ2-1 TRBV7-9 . CASSPRGVDYNEQFF TGTGCCAGCAGCCCGCGCGGGGTCGACTACAATGAGCAGTTCTTC
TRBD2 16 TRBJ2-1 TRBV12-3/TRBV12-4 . CASSFYSGRSHNEQFF TGTGCCAGCAGTTTTTATAGCGGGAGGTCCCACAATGAGCAGTTCTTC
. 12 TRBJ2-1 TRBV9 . CVSSVRFNEQFF TGTGTCAGCAGCGTTAGATTCAATGAGCAGTTCTTC
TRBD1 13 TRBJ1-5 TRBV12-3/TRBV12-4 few CASSTGGSQPQHF TGTGCCAGCAGTACAGGGGGCTCTCAGCCCCAGCATTTT
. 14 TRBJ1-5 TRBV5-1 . CASSLGSGDQPQHF TGCGCCAGCAGCTTGGGATCTGGGGACCAGCCCCAGCATTTT
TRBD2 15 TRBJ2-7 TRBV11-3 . CASSQPGETSGEQYF TGTGCCAGCAGCCAACCGGGGGAGACTAGCGGCGAGCAGTACTTC
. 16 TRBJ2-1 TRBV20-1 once CSARDLDSWSVNEQFF TGCAGTGCTAGAGATCTGGATAGCTGGAGCGTCAATGAGCAGTTCTTC
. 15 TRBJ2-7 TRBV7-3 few CASSLEGGPSYEQYF TGTGCCAGCAGCTTAGAGGGGGGCCCTTCCTACGAGCAGTACTTC
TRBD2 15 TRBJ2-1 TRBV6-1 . CASSEEAGGPYEQFF TGTGCCAGCAGTGAGGAAGCGGGGGGGCCATATGAGCAGTTCTTC
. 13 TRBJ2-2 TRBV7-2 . CASSKARAGELFF TGTGCCAGCTCCAAAGCCCGAGCCGGGGAGCTGTTTTTT
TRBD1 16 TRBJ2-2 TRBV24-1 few CATSDPGTGVTGELFF TGTGCCACCAGTGATCCCGGGACAGGGGTCACCGGGGAGCTGTTTTTT
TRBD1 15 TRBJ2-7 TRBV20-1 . CSASANRGHGYEQYF TGCAGTGCTTCGGCTAACAGGGGGCACGGGTACGAGCAGTACTTC
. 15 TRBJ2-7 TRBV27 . CASSPGDWSSYEQYF TGTGCCAGCAGTCCAGGGGACTGGAGCTCCTACGAGCAGTACTTC
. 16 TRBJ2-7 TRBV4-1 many CASSQEPGMISYEQYF TGCGCCAGCAGCCAAGAACCAGGGATGATATCCTACGAGCAGTACTTC